This T cell receptor (beta chain) derives from a study of monozygotic twins with inflammatory bowel disease. Each of TCRalpha and TCRbeta cDNA went through two nested PCRs, lasting around 16 and 10 cycles. Each CDR3 protein gets one entry in TCRdb, which reprocessed the 5' RACE reads and gives no DNA. Its clone listing holds some 300,000 distinct CDR3 sequences. The CDR3 spans 12 residues. Germline CDR1 DFQATT, CDR2 SNEGSKA (reference sequence). The chain carries TRBV20-1 and TRBJ1-2. The sample was blood. This TCR derives from a human donor with ulcerative colitis or Crohn's disease, or a healthy co-twin of an affected twin (not recorded which). The CDR3 sequence is CSASVAGYGYTF.